Listed below are T cell receptor beta chains from one sample, sequenced in a study of T cell repertoires in cytomegalovirus infection. TCRdb fed the reads into MiXCR, producing one record per CDR3 protein. The table lists hundreds of thousands of distinct CDR3 sequences, about 23% of them singletons. Sample: CD8+ T cells from PBMCs. These receptors were obtained from a human donor in good health (CMV status not recorded). Some clones in this sample may be carry-over from other donors' samples. CDR3s include the opening cysteine and the closing phenylalanine or tryptophan. Fields, in order: clone size, J gene, D gene, V gene, CDR3 protein. The D gene is left open where the match is weak. Clone size, where shown, is once, few, many, or a class for clones that have expanded.

abundance: .; j_gene: TRBJ2-1; d_gene: TRBD2; v_gene: TRBV28; CDR3aa: CASRTTSSNEQFF
abundance: many; j_gene: TRBJ1-5; d_gene: TRBD1; v_gene: TRBV7-6; CDR3aa: CASSPQGNQPQHF
abundance: .; j_gene: TRBJ2-1; d_gene: TRBD2; v_gene: TRBV7-6; CDR3aa: CASSFGLAGSDEQFF
abundance: many; j_gene: TRBJ1-5; d_gene: TRBD1; v_gene: TRBV7-8; CDR3aa: CASSLLGTVNQPQHF
abundance: .; j_gene: TRBJ1-2; d_gene: .; v_gene: TRBV6-2/TRBV6-3; CDR3aa: CASFGAVYGYTF
abundance: many; j_gene: TRBJ1-1; d_gene: .; v_gene: TRBV27; CDR3aa: CASSLSRGNTEAFF
abundance: .; j_gene: TRBJ1-2; d_gene: TRBD1; v_gene: TRBV14; CDR3aa: CASSPGTALYGYTF
abundance: .; j_gene: TRBJ2-3; d_gene: TRBD2; v_gene: TRBV20-1; CDR3aa: CSGMPPPLAGSTDTQYF
abundance: few; j_gene: TRBJ2-1; d_gene: TRBD2; v_gene: TRBV14; CDR3aa: CASSQDGVAGLYNEQFF
abundance: .; j_gene: TRBJ2-3; d_gene: TRBD2; v_gene: TRBV4-1; CDR3aa: CASSQEDRGGTDTQYF
abundance: few; j_gene: TRBJ2-2; d_gene: TRBD1; v_gene: TRBV19; CDR3aa: CASSIVGTGEFTGELFF
abundance: many; j_gene: TRBJ2-1; d_gene: .; v_gene: TRBV5-4; CDR3aa: CASSKTGSSYNEQFF
abundance: .; j_gene: TRBJ1-5; d_gene: .; v_gene: TRBV19; CDR3aa: CASSIGGIQPQHF
abundance: once; j_gene: TRBJ2-1; d_gene: .; v_gene: TRBV20-1; CDR3aa: CSARPPLQGEQFF
abundance: many; j_gene: TRBJ2-3; d_gene: TRBD1; v_gene: TRBV28; CDR3aa: CASSAAGTEPGDTQYF
abundance: .; j_gene: TRBJ2-5; d_gene: .; v_gene: TRBV19; CDR3aa: CASSKPRDDYGETQYF
abundance: .; j_gene: TRBJ2-7; d_gene: .; v_gene: TRBV7-9; CDR3aa: CASSPPGGYEQYF
abundance: .; j_gene: TRBJ2-2; d_gene: TRBD2; v_gene: TRBV29-1; CDR3aa: CSVVGSGRNTGELFF
abundance: few; j_gene: TRBJ2-7; d_gene: .; v_gene: TRBV20-1; CDR3aa: CSASRDRREEQYF
abundance: many; j_gene: TRBJ2-2; d_gene: TRBD1; v_gene: TRBV7-2; CDR3aa: CASSLGDRKDTTGELFF
abundance: few; j_gene: TRBJ1-1; d_gene: TRBD1; v_gene: TRBV28; CDR3aa: CASNWGGSQGANTEAFF
abundance: many; j_gene: TRBJ2-1; d_gene: TRBD2; v_gene: TRBV7-8; CDR3aa: CASSLELAGGHNEQFF
abundance: many; j_gene: TRBJ2-7; d_gene: .; v_gene: TRBV4-1; CDR3aa: CASSPYFGGADYEQYF
abundance: many; j_gene: TRBJ2-3; d_gene: TRBD1; v_gene: TRBV10-3; CDR3aa: CAISESEDRSTDTQYF
abundance: .; j_gene: TRBJ2-1; d_gene: TRBD2; v_gene: TRBV12-3/TRBV12-4; CDR3aa: CASSLTPLSGGSNNEQFF
abundance: .; j_gene: TRBJ1-4; d_gene: .; v_gene: TRBV2; CDR3aa: CASAGPRGFF
abundance: .; j_gene: TRBJ2-7; d_gene: TRBD2; v_gene: TRBV20-1; CDR3aa: CSARDSGGSYEQYF
abundance: .; j_gene: TRBJ1-6; d_gene: TRBD1; v_gene: TRBV7-2; CDR3aa: CASSSTGQNSPLHF
abundance: .; j_gene: TRBJ2-1; d_gene: .; v_gene: TRBV28; CDR3aa: CASSLGGGAGDNEQFF
abundance: .; j_gene: TRBJ2-4; d_gene: .; v_gene: TRBV15; CDR3aa: CATSRGLNIQYF
abundance: .; j_gene: TRBJ2-5; d_gene: TRBD1; v_gene: TRBV29-1; CDR3aa: CSARTGAAGGPQYF